Each of the 23 T cell receptor beta chains below was sequenced from the same sample in a study of shared clonotypes between healthy human individuals. Generated by immunoSEQ multiplex PCR, the TCRdb table keeps only in-frame clones and is missing some. The sample lists roughly 2.2 million clones; 80% to 95% were seen once. Source material: naive CD4+ T cells from PBMCs. Subset defined: CD45RA+ positively selected. The receptors were gathered from a man younger than 35 in good health. Some clones in this sample may be carry-over from other donors' samples.

The sample holds one count of this clone. This rearrangement joins TRBV30 to TRBJ2-3, with 10 bases identical to TRBD2. Losses at the gene ends were 7 bases for V and 5 bases for J; bases not matched to a gene: 6. CDR3 length: 13 amino acids. Germline-derived CDR1 and CDR2 are GTSNPN and SVGIG (reference sequence). In DNA, the CDR3 is TGTGCCTTAGGTAGCGGGAGGCGAGATACGCAGTATTTT. Protein sequence: CALGSGRRDTQYF.

This chain links TRBV5-6 with TRBJ2-5; 9 nucleotides agree with TRBD1. The CDR3 is 14 residues long. Germline V gene lookup returns CDR1 SGHDT and CDR2 YYEEEE. Trimming cost V 4 bases and J 5 bases; bases outside gene matches: 6. The CDR3 protein is CASSTGTGFETQYF. CDR3 DNA: TGTGCCAGCAGCACCGGGACAGGGTTCGAGACCCAGTACTTC.

The rearrangement joins TRBV28 to TRBJ1-3; 7 positions match TRBD1. Germline V CDR1 and CDR2: MDHEN, SYDVKM. The CDR3 is 15 residues long. With 7 bases clipped from V and 0 bases from J, the junction kept 6 bases outside the gene matches. The CDR3 here is CASNRQGSSGNTIYF. The CDR3 nucleotides are TGTGCCAGCAACCGACAGGGTTCCTCTGGAAACACCATATATTTT.

V is TRBV28 and J is TRBJ2-6, with 14 bases that match TRBD2. The germline V gene encodes CDR1 MDHEN and CDR2 SYDVKM. This CDR3 comprises 18 residues. J was trimmed by 1 base and V by 7 bases; bases with no gene match: 6. The DNA of the CDR3 is TGTGCCAGCACCCCCTGGACTAGCGGGGGGTCTGGGGCCAACGTCCTGACTTTC. It encodes CASTPWTSGGSGANVLTF.

The chain couples TRBV7-6 to TRBJ2-5; 7 bases are shared with TRBD1. The CDR3 spans 15 residues. Per the germline V gene, CDR1 is SGHVS and CDR2 is FNYEAQ. The junction had 3 bases not matched to a gene; V was cut back by 1 base and J by 1 base. For the CDR3, the DNA is TGTGCCAGCAGCTTAGATGGGACAGTCCAAGAGACCCAGTACTTC. This encodes CASSLDGTVQETQYF.

The chain links TRBV2 to TRBJ1-2, with D uncertain. The germline gives CDR1 SNHLY, CDR2 FYNNEI. V was cut by 5 bases and J by 2 bases, with 9 bases left in between. The length of the CDR3 is 13 residues. The DNA of the CDR3 is TGTGCCAGCAGTACGCCAGCCAACTATGGCTACACCTTC. Translated: CASSTPANYGYTF.

Turning to this clone: The same CDR3 is also encoded by other DNA sequences in this sample. This chain connects TRBV28 to TRBJ1-4; D is ambiguous. The germline V and J ends were trimmed by 3 bases and 2 bases, with 7 bases remaining between them. Germline V gene data show CDR1 as MDHEN and CDR2 as SYDVKM. There are 14 residues in the CDR3. CDR3 DNA: TGTGCCAGCAGTTTGGAACAGACTAATGAAAAACTGTTTTTT. Its translation is CASSLEQTNEKLFF.

J is TRBJ1-1 and V is TRBV7-2; D may be TRBD1 (6 bases). The CDR3 consists of 15 residues. The V end lost 5 bases, the J end lost 4 bases, and 17 bases lay between the germline ends. CDR1 and CDR2 from the germline V gene are SGHTA and FQGNSA. The CDR3 reads CASSPQWGAGTEAFF. The CDR3 DNA sequence: TGTGCCAGCAGCCCCCAGTGGGGGGCTGGCACTGAAGCTTTCTTT. The full variable domain, rest sourced from reference TRBV7-2 and TRBJ1-1, is GAGVSQSPSNKVTEKGKDVELRCDPISGHTALYWYRQSLGQGLEFLIYFQGNSAPDKSGLPSDRFSAERTGGSVSTLTIQRTQQEDSAVYLCASSPQWGAGTEAFFGQGTRLTVV.

The J gene is TRBJ2-3, the V gene TRBV4-1; 7 bases agree with TRBD2. The CDR3 is 17 residues long. J was trimmed by 0 bases and V by 0 bases; bases with no gene match: 6. Germline CDR1 and CDR2: MGHRA and YSYEKL. CDR3 nucleotide sequence: TGCGCCAGCAGCCAAGAAGGGACGGGGGGAAGCACAGATACGCAGTATTTT. Protein sequence: CASSQEGTGGSTDTQYF.

This chain connects TRBV4-1 to TRBJ2-7; no reliable D call. V lost 4 bases and J lost 0, with 13 bases in between. CDR1 is MGHRA and CDR2 is YSYEKL in the germline V gene. The CDR3 is made up of 15 amino acids. The CDR3 bases are TGCGCCAGCAGCCGCGACATTGGTCCCTCCTACGAGCAGTACTTC. Amino acids: CASSRDIGPSYEQYF.

The V and J genes are TRBV4-2 and TRBJ1-5; D perhaps matches TRBD1 (5 bases). V gave up 4 bases and J gave up 9 bases, with 16 bases separating them. From germline, CDR1 is LGHNA and CDR2 YNFKEQ. The length of the CDR3 is 14 residues. The CDR3 sequence is CASSLPGDDVPQHF. In DNA, the CDR3 is TGTGCCAGCAGCCTGCCGGGGGATGACGTGCCCCAGCATTTT.

This clone is a singleton in its sample. The chain is built from TRBV19 and TRBJ2-7, with 10 bases matching TRBD1. This CDR3 has 11 residues. Germline CDR1 and CDR2: LNHDA and SQIVND (reference sequence). Unmatched junction bases numbered 3, after V lost 10 bases and J lost 6 bases. CDR3 sequence reads: CATWDRGEQYF. CDR3 nucleotide sequence: TGTGCCACCTGGGACAGGGGCGAGCAGTACTTC.

CDR3 bases: TGTGCCAGCAGCCGGGCAGGGTTTTACGAGCAGTACTTC. It codes for CASSRAGFYEQYF. The chain is built from TRBV27 and TRBJ2-7; TRBD1 is a possible D gene (5 bases). The germline V gene encodes CDR1 MNHEY and CDR2 SMNVEV (reference sequence). V shed 6 bases and J shed 4 bases, with 13 bases lying between them. The CDR3 is 13 residues long.

The DNA for the CDR3 is TGTGCCAGCAGTCTCCGGGACGGTCATTCGAGACTGTTTTTT. The encoded protein is CASSLRDGHSRLFF. This chain joins TRBV6-6 and TRBJ1-4; D may be TRBD1 (5 bases). V was shortened by 5 bases and J by 13 bases, with 20 bases between the two germline ends. The CDR3 has 14 residues. Germline lookup yields CDR1 MNHNY and CDR2 SVGAGI (reference sequence).

The chain has TRBV28 and TRBJ2-7; 8 positions agree with TRBD2. With 5 bases clipped from V and 5 bases from J, the junction kept 8 bases outside the gene matches. Germline CDR1 reads MDHEN; CDR2 reads SYDVKM. The CDR3 length is 14 residues. The CDR3 bases are TGTGCCAGCAGTCCAGGGACTAGTCCCCACGAGCAGTACTTC. It is translated as CASSPGTSPHEQYF.

The chain carries TRBV11-3 and TRBJ2-4; the match to TRBD1 covers 10 bases. Germline CDR1 is SGHNT and CDR2 is YENEEA. V was clipped by 4 bases and J by 5 bases; unmatched bases: 11. The CDR3 consists of 17 residues. DNA of the CDR3: TGTGCCAGCAGCTCCACCGGACAGGGGGTTTTCCAAAACATTCAGTACTTC. It specifies CASSSTGQGVFQNIQYF.

The chain has TRBV19 and TRBJ2-7; the match to TRBD2 covers 9 bases. Germline CDR1 LNHDA, CDR2 SQIVND (reference sequence). The CDR3 is 14 residues long. Losses at the gene ends were 2 bases for V and 6 bases for J; bases not matched to a gene: 5. The DNA for the CDR3 is TGTGCCAGTAGTATAAATGCGGGAGGGGGCGAGCAGTACTTC. Its translation is CASSINAGGGEQYF.

The chain uses TRBV7-9 and TRBJ2-7; D is tentatively TRBD1 or TRBD2 (5 bases each). The V gene's germline CDR1 is SEHNR and CDR2 FQNEAQ (reference sequence). Trimming removed 5 bases at V and 6 bases at J, with 17 bases between. The CDR3 spans 14 residues. The DNA for the CDR3 is TGTGCCAGCAGCCGGGGCGTGGGGCCTACCGAGCAGTACTTC. This codes for CASSRGVGPTEQYF.

The chain couples TRBV5-1 to TRBJ2-3, with 8 bases fitting TRBD2. CDR1 and CDR2 (germline): SGHRS, YFSETQ. The trim removed 4 bases at V and 4 bases at J, leaving 5 bases unmatched. The CDR3 has 14 amino acids. The CDR3 protein is CASSPGGYADTQYF. In DNA, the CDR3 is TGCGCCAGCAGCCCGGGGGGGTATGCAGATACGCAGTATTTT.

This chain connects TRBV7-3 to TRBJ2-7; possible D gene TRBD1, 5 bases. The CDR3 has 14 amino acids. Per germline, CDR1 SGHTA and CDR2 FQGTGA. V lost 2 bases to trimming and J lost 2 bases, with 10 bases between them. CDR3 bases: TGTGCCAGCAGCTTAGGACACGGTACCTACGAGCAGTACTTC. It translates to CASSLGHGTYEQYF.

This sequence joins TRBV28 and TRBJ2-7; 7 positions match TRBD1. V gave up 6 bases and J gave up 5 bases; unmatched junction bases: 7. The germline gives CDR1 MDHEN, CDR2 SYDVKM. The CDR3 runs to 13 residues. CDR3: CASRTGSKDEQYF. The CDR3 region has the DNA TGTGCCAGCAGGACAGGGAGCAAAGACGAGCAGTACTTC.

The chain employs TRBV29-1 and TRBJ1-2; 8 bases fit TRBD1. Germline trimming cut 2 bases from V and 5 bases from J; bases unmatched to any gene: 10. The CDR3 has 15 residues. Germline-derived CDR1 and CDR2 are SQVTM and ANQGSEA. The CDR3 DNA follows: TGCAGCGTTGAAAGAGAGGCAGGGGGCAAGTATGGCTACACCTTC. Translation: CSVEREAGGKYGYTF. Full variable domain (remainder filled in from reference TRBV29-1 and TRBJ1-2): SAVISQKPSRDICQRGTSLTIQCQVDSQVTMMFWYRQQPGQSLTLIATANQGSEATYESGFVIDKFPISRPNLTFSTLTVSNMSPEDSSIYLCSVEREAGGKYGYTFGSGTRLTVV.

As to this clone: The sample contains more than one DNA sequence encoding this CDR3. The chain joins TRBV5-1 to TRBJ2-7; 9 bases line up with TRBD1. The CDR3 totals 15 residues. Germline CDR1 is SGHRS and CDR2 is YFSETQ. V lost 0 bases and J lost 3; bases outside the gene matches: 4. This chain's CDR3 is CASSLGGQGGYEQYF. The CDR3 nucleotides read TGCGCCAGCAGCTTGGGGGGACAGGGAGGCTACGAGCAGTACTTC.